A selection of T cell receptor beta chains follows, all from one sample in a study of cytomegalovirus exposure and HLA in healthy donors. Using immunoSEQ multiplex PCR, the repertoire was profiled, and TCRdb retains in-frame clones only, with some absent. The table records approximately 130,000 clones, 60% to 80% of them present only once. Sequencing input: PBMCs. The origin of the receptors is a male donor in good health and CMV-seronegative. CDR3s include the opening cysteine and the closing phenylalanine or tryptophan. The D gene is left open where the match is weak. The listing skips clone size in some rows; elsewhere it reads once, few, many or a size class.

clone_size: -; v_call: TRBV4-3; d_call: -; j_call: TRBJ1-6; cdr3_nt: TGCGCCAGCAGCCAAGTTGCGGATTCACCCCTCCACTTT; cdr3_aa: CASSQVADSPLHF
clone_size: -; v_call: TRBV27; d_call: TRBD1; j_call: TRBJ2-5; cdr3_nt: TGTGCCAGCAGTTTCCTTACGACAGGGGAAGAGACCCAGTACTTC; cdr3_aa: CASSFLTTGEETQYF
clone_size: -; v_call: TRBV6-6; d_call: TRBD1; j_call: TRBJ2-7; cdr3_nt: TGTGCCAGCAGTTACCTACAGGGGGTTTCCTACGAGCAGTACTTC; cdr3_aa: CASSYLQGVSYEQYF
clone_size: -; v_call: TRBV11-2; d_call: -; j_call: TRBJ2-7; cdr3_nt: TGTGCCAGCAGCGAGGATCTCTACGAGCAGTACTTC; cdr3_aa: CASSEDLYEQYF
clone_size: -; v_call: TRBV9; d_call: -; j_call: TRBJ2-7; cdr3_nt: TGTGCCAGCAGCGTAGTAGCGACGATGGGCGAGCAGTACTTC; cdr3_aa: CASSVVATMGEQYF
clone_size: -; v_call: TRBV5-1; d_call: -; j_call: TRBJ2-5; cdr3_nt: TGCGCCAGCAGCTTCGGGACAAGGACGTACCAAGAGACCCAGTACTTC; cdr3_aa: CASSFGTRTYQETQYF
clone_size: -; v_call: TRBV6-6; d_call: -; j_call: TRBJ2-2; cdr3_nt: TGTGCCAGCAGCAAAAACACCGGGGAGCTGTTTTTT; cdr3_aa: CASSKNTGELFF
clone_size: -; v_call: TRBV7-2; d_call: -; j_call: TRBJ2-4; cdr3_nt: TGTGCCAGCAGCCCCCCCCCAGGAAGGGGGGGCCAGTACTTC; cdr3_aa: CASSPPPGRGGQYF
clone_size: -; v_call: TRBV7-2; d_call: TRBD1; j_call: TRBJ1-2; cdr3_nt: TGTGCCAGCAGCCCCCGACAGGGGGCAAGTTATGGCTACACCTTC; cdr3_aa: CASSPRQGASYGYTF
clone_size: once; v_call: TRBV15; d_call: TRBD1; j_call: TRBJ1-2; cdr3_nt: TGTGCCACCAATCATAGACAGGGGCCTTCTGGCTACACCTTC; cdr3_aa: CATNHRQGPSGYTF
clone_size: -; v_call: TRBV18; d_call: TRBD1; j_call: TRBJ1-6; cdr3_nt: TGTGCCAGCTCACCGGAGCCCAAAGGGGGCTCACCCCTCCACTTT; cdr3_aa: CASSPEPKGGSPLHF
clone_size: few; v_call: TRBV4-1; d_call: -; j_call: TRBJ2-1; cdr3_nt: TGCGCCAGCAGCCAAGATAGCAGCGGGTACAATGAGCAGTTCTTC; cdr3_aa: CASSQDSSGYNEQFF
clone_size: -; v_call: TRBV30; d_call: TRBD2; j_call: TRBJ2-1; cdr3_nt: TGTGCCTGGAGTGTACTAGCGGGGTACAATGAGCAGTTCTTC; cdr3_aa: CAWSVLAGYNEQFF
clone_size: -; v_call: TRBV5-4; d_call: TRBD2; j_call: TRBJ2-1; cdr3_nt: TGTGCCAGCAGCTTGGATAGCGGGGGGAGTCATGAGCAGTTCTTC; cdr3_aa: CASSLDSGGSHEQFF
clone_size: -; v_call: TRBV27; d_call: -; j_call: TRBJ2-7; cdr3_nt: TGTGCCAGCAGTTTGTTGGGGGGATCCCACGAGCAGTACTTC; cdr3_aa: CASSLLGGSHEQYF
clone_size: -; v_call: TRBV5-1; d_call: TRBD1; j_call: TRBJ1-1; cdr3_nt: TGCGCCAGCAGCCCGTTTCCGACAGGGGAGGGGAACACTGAAGCTTTCTTT; cdr3_aa: CASSPFPTGEGNTEAFF
clone_size: once; v_call: TRBV30; d_call: -; j_call: TRBJ2-5; cdr3_nt: TGTGCCTGGACCCCGTCCCCTAGCGTTCAAGAGACCCAGTACTTC; cdr3_aa: CAWTPSPSVQETQYF
clone_size: -; v_call: TRBV19; d_call: -; j_call: TRBJ1-3; cdr3_nt: TGTGCCAGTAGTATCAATGGTCAGAATCCCACCATATATTTT; cdr3_aa: CASSINGQNPTIYF
clone_size: -; v_call: TRBV5-8; d_call: -; j_call: TRBJ1-1; cdr3_nt: TGTGCCAGCAGCTTGACTCGGGTGGAAGCTTTCTTT; cdr3_aa: CASSLTRVEAFF
clone_size: -; v_call: TRBV11-2; d_call: -; j_call: TRBJ1-6; cdr3_nt: TGTGCCAGCAGCTTAGATCGGGGTAGCCCACCCCTCCACTTT; cdr3_aa: CASSLDRGSPPLHF
clone_size: -; v_call: TRBV9; d_call: TRBD1; j_call: TRBJ2-3; cdr3_nt: TGTGCCAGCAGCGTAGTTGGACAGGGAGCACCCACAGATACGCAGTATTTT; cdr3_aa: CASSVVGQGAPTDTQYF
clone_size: -; v_call: TRBV7-2; d_call: -; j_call: TRBJ2-5; cdr3_nt: TGTGCCAGCAGCCCGTACCAAGAGACCCAGTACTTC; cdr3_aa: CASSPYQETQYF
clone_size: -; v_call: TRBV21-1; d_call: -; j_call: TRBJ1-4; cdr3_nt: TGTGCCAACCTAATCAAAGAAAAACTGTTTTTT; cdr3_aa: CANLIKEKLFF
clone_size: -; v_call: TRBV13; d_call: -; j_call: TRBJ2-5; cdr3_nt: TGTGCCAGCAGTTTGGGTGGGGGGTACCAAGAGACCCAGTACTTC; cdr3_aa: CASSLGGGYQETQYF
clone_size: -; v_call: TRBV7-9; d_call: TRBD2; j_call: TRBJ2-1; cdr3_nt: TGTGCCAGCAGCTTAGTTGGGAGGGGCAATGAGCAGTTCTTC; cdr3_aa: CASSLVGRGNEQFF
clone_size: -; v_call: TRBV7-9; d_call: TRBD2; j_call: TRBJ2-3; cdr3_nt: TGTGCCAGCTGGCTGATGGGCCAGCGGGACACAGATACGCAGTATTTT; cdr3_aa: CASWLMGQRDTDTQYF
clone_size: -; v_call: TRBV19; d_call: TRBD2; j_call: TRBJ2-2; cdr3_nt: TGTGCCAGTAGTCTTAGCGGGGGGCAAGGAACCGGGGAGCTGTTTTTT; cdr3_aa: CASSLSGGQGTGELFF
clone_size: -; v_call: TRBV11-3; d_call: TRBD1; j_call: TRBJ1-5; cdr3_nt: TGTGCCAGCAGCCTGGGACAGGGTTATCACCAGCCCCAGCATTTT; cdr3_aa: CASSLGQGYHQPQHF
clone_size: -; v_call: TRBV29-1; d_call: TRBD2; j_call: TRBJ2-3; cdr3_nt: TGCAGCGTTGAAGATTCGGGACTAGGTATAGGCACAGATACGCAGTATTTT; cdr3_aa: CSVEDSGLGIGTDTQYF
clone_size: few; v_call: TRBV7-9; d_call: -; j_call: TRBJ2-1; cdr3_nt: TGTGCCAGCAGCTTACTCAGCTCCTACAATGAGCAGTTCTTC; cdr3_aa: CASSLLSSYNEQFF
clone_size: -; v_call: TRBV6-1; d_call: TRBD1; j_call: TRBJ1-6; cdr3_nt: TGTGCCAGCAGTGACGACAGGGGATTGTATAATTCACCCCTCCACTTT; cdr3_aa: CASSDDRGLYNSPLHF
clone_size: -; v_call: TRBV5-3; d_call: -; j_call: TRBJ2-3; cdr3_nt: TGTGCCAGAAGCCCACCACATATTGACACAGATACGCAGTATTTT; cdr3_aa: CARSPPHIDTDTQYF